A single sample gave rise to the 25 T cell receptor beta chains below, sequenced in a study of regulatory T cells in long-lasting Graves disease. Specified time point: newly diagnosed GD, antithyroid drugs for less than 3 months. TCR sequences were obtained from RNA taken from PBMCs. To make TCR beta libraries, researchers used iRepertoire HTBI primers and Arm-PCR of CDR3 regions. TCRdb independently ran MiXCR on the multiplex PCR reads; one entry per CDR3 protein. The sample contains some 250,000 distinct CDR3 sequences, approximately 18% of which appear only once. These same data were also listed under a study on T cells in Graves' hyperthyroidism and ophthalmopathy.

The input for sequencing was peripheral blood mononuclear cells (PBMCs), taken at new diagnosis, from a patient treated with antithyroid drugs. These receptors all come from a woman in her 30s with Graves disease.

This sequence joins TRBV19 and TRBJ1-4, with 7 bases lining up with TRBD1. Germline loops: CDR1 LNHDA, CDR2 SQIVND (reference sequence). This CDR3 region has 13 residues. V lost 3 bases and J lost 10; bases outside the gene matches: 5. The chain's CDR3 is CASSIRGDGKLFF. Here the CDR3 DNA reads TGTGCCAGTAGTATCAGGGGGGACGGAAAACTGTTTTTT.

In this sample, this clonotype turned up many times. V and J are TRBV29-1 and TRBJ2-1, with D unclear. The CDR3 contains 15 residues. V lost 5 bases, J lost 6 bases, and 20 bases lay in between. Germline CDR1 and CDR2: SQVTM and ANQGSEA. In DNA form, the CDR3 reads TGCAGCGTTTCCCTTGGCGGAAACCCAGTCAATGAGCAGTTCTTC. Translation: CSVSLGGNPVNEQFF.

The V and J genes are TRBV6-1 and TRBJ1-1, with a tentative D call TRBD1 (5 bases). There are 15 residues in the CDR3. V was pared by 3 bases and J by 1 base, with 12 bases between. Germline V gene data show CDR1 as MNHNS and CDR2 as SASEGT. CDR3 protein: CASSDIGVGNTEAFF. For the CDR3, the DNA is TGTGCCAGCAGTGATATAGGGGTGGGGAACACTGAAGCTTTCTTT.

This clonotype was recorded many times. The chain has TRBV7-8 and TRBJ1-2; D uncertain. Looked up from germline, CDR1 is SGHVS and CDR2 is FQNEAQ. This CDR3 is built from 13 residues. V was trimmed by 2 bases and J by 1 base, leaving 5 bases between them. This CDR3 reads CASSLRRNYGYTF. The CDR3 bases are TGTGCCAGCAGCTTAAGGCGTAACTATGGCTACACCTTC. The full variable domain, rest sourced from reference TRBV7-8 and TRBJ1-2, is GAGVSQSPRYKVAKRGQDVALRCDPISGHVSLFWYQQALGQGPEFLTYFQNEAQLDKSGLPSDRFFAERPEGSVSTLKIQRTQQEDSAVYLCASSLRRNYGYTFGSGTRLTVV.

This clonotype was picked up many times. The rearrangement uses TRBV6-1 and TRBJ1-3, with unresolved D. V gave up 5 bases and J gave up 3 bases, with 11 bases separating them. CDR1 and CDR2 from the germline V gene are MNHNS and SASEGT. The CDR3 extends over 14 amino acids. DNA for the CDR3: TGTGCCAGCAGTAGGCAGAGAGATGGAAACACCATATATTTT. Translating gives CASSRQRDGNTIYF.

The J gene is TRBJ2-7, the V gene TRBV15; D gene ambiguous. The CDR3 is made up of 13 amino acids. Germline CDR1 LNHNV, CDR2 YYDKDF (reference sequence). Trimming took 1 base from V and 6 from J, leaving 10 bases between them. The CDR3 DNA sequence: TGTGCCACCAGCAGAGTTAAAGGGCGCGAGCAGTACTTC. It specifies CATSRVKGREQYF. The full variable domain, completed using reference TRBV15 and TRBJ2-7, is DAMVIQNPRYQVTQFGKPVTLSCSQTLNHNVMYWYQQKSSQAPKLLFHYYDKDFNNEADTPDNFQSRRPNTSFCFLDIRSPGLGDTAMYLCATSRVKGREQYFGPGTRLTVT.

This clonotype was seen only a few times. This sequence joins TRBV7-9 and TRBJ1-4, with D perhaps TRBD1 (5 bases). Germline-derived CDR1 and CDR2 are SEHNR and FQNEAQ (reference sequence). The CDR3 is 12 residues long. Trimming removed 5 bases at V and 8 bases at J, with 9 bases between. CDR3 sequence reads: CASSRDWEKLFF. Here the CDR3 DNA reads TGTGCCAGCAGCAGGGACTGGGAAAAACTGTTTTTT.

This clonotype came up many times. The chain employs TRBV20-1 and TRBJ1-4; tentatively, D is TRBD1 (5 bases). The germline V gene has CDR1 DFQATT and CDR2 SNEGSKA (reference sequence). Trimming removed 6 bases at V and 8 bases at J, with 16 bases between. The CDR3 is made up of 13 amino acids. The CDR3 region has the DNA TGCAGTGCAGGGGCCGGGCTAGTCGAAAAACTGTTTTTT. Its translation is CSAGAGLVEKLFF.

The table lists this clonotype with many counts. The rearrangement uses TRBV20-1 and TRBJ1-3, with a weak D call TRBD1 (5 bases). Germline values: CDR1 DFQATT, CDR2 SNEGSKA (reference sequence). Deletions cut 4 bases from V and 3 bases from J, with 13 bases between. The CDR3 length is 14 residues. CDR3: CSAIIGGVGNTIYF. The CDR3 nucleotides read TGCAGTGCTATCATCGGGGGGGTTGGAAACACCATATATTTT.

This clonotype appeared many times. V is TRBV4-1 and J is TRBJ1-1; D is unresolved. The germline CDR1 and CDR2 sequences are MGHRA and YSYEKL. The CDR3 loop spans 15 amino acids. The V gene lost 4 bases and the J gene lost 1 base, with 13 bases spanning the gap. The CDR3 DNA reads as TGCGCCAGCAGCCCTACCGGACGGACGAACACTGAAGCTTTCTTT. As protein: CASSPTGRTNTEAFF.

The gene calls are TRBV5-4 and TRBJ2-7; a possible D gene is TRBD2 (6 bases). This CDR3 is built from 15 residues. Between the trimmed V and J ends, which lost 0 bases and 2 bases, there was a span of 12 bases. Per the germline V gene, CDR1 is SGHNT and CDR2 is YYREEE (reference sequence). The DNA of the CDR3 is TGTGCCAGCAGCTTGGAGGGCAGGGAGGCCTACGAGCAGTACTTC. Translating it yields CASSLEGREAYEQYF.

This clonotype showed up many times. The chain uses TRBV7-9 and TRBJ2-7, with 7 bases that match TRBD1. Germline CDR1 reads SEHNR; CDR2 reads FQNEAQ (reference sequence). The CDR3 covers 13 residues. Trimming cost V 5 bases and J 5 bases; bases outside gene matches: 6. CDR3 bases: TGTGCCAGCAGCACGGGACAGTCCCACGAGCAGTACTTC. Translated: CASSTGQSHEQYF.

CDR3 residues: CASSISKRGGPGELFF. The CDR3, as DNA: TGTGCCAGTAGTATATCAAAGCGGGGGGGCCCCGGGGAGCTGTTTTTT. The chain combines TRBV19 with TRBJ2-2; 10 bases line up with TRBD2. The CDR3 runs 16 residues. Germline V gene sequence: CDR1 LNHDA, CDR2 SQIVND (reference sequence). Trimming at V came to 2 bases and at J to 6 bases, leaving 6 bases not matched to a gene.

This clonotype was observed at least ten times. This rearrangement joins TRBV12-3 or TRBV12-4 to TRBJ1-3; D call uncertain. With 6 bases removed from V and 1 base from J, the gap between germline ends came to 10 bases. There are 14 residues in the CDR3. CDR3 protein: CASSPTDSGNTIYF. In nucleotides, the CDR3 is TGTGCCAGCAGCCCGACGGATTCTGGAAACACCATATATTTT.

The chain recombines TRBV20-1 with TRBJ2-5, with 8 bases aligning to TRBD2. V was pared by 0 bases and J by 1 base, with 10 bases of the junction left unmatched. Per the germline V gene, CDR1 is DFQATT and CDR2 is SNEGSKA (reference sequence). This CDR3 region has 17 residues. The CDR3: CSARDKSASGFQETQYF. The CDR3 DNA is TGCAGTGCTAGAGATAAGTCGGCTAGCGGGTTCCAAGAGACCCAGTACTTC.

This clonotype appeared many times. This chain links TRBV10-3 with TRBJ1-2; D is ambiguous. Germline V gene lookup returns CDR1 ENHRY and CDR2 SYGVKD. The germline V and J ends were trimmed by 7 bases and 0 bases, with 18 bases remaining between them. The CDR3 extends over 16 amino acids. The CDR3: CAITDPAYSTNYGYTF. For the CDR3, the DNA is TGTGCCATCACTGACCCGGCGTATTCTACTAACTATGGCTACACCTTC.

This clonotype was seen ten or more times. The gene calls are TRBV10-3 and TRBJ1-1; 7 nucleotides line up with TRBD1. The CDR3 runs 14 residues. Trimming took 10 bases from V and 7 from J; bases not matched to a gene: 15. CDR1 is ENHRY and CDR2 is SYGVKD in the germline V gene. Written as DNA, the CDR3 is TGTGCCACCGGGGACAGCGCGGTTGTAGTTGAAGCTTTCTTT. As protein: CATGDSAVVVEAFF.

This clonotype was observed a few times. V is TRBV7-9 and J is TRBJ1-1; D possibly corresponds to TRBD1 (5 bases). The CDR3 covers 18 residues. V gave up 2 bases and J gave up 1 base, with 20 bases separating them. CDR1 and CDR2 from the germline V gene are SEHNR and FQNEAQ (reference sequence). This CDR3 is CASSLTGTIQFGNTEAFF. As DNA, the CDR3 is TGTGCCAGCAGCTTAACCGGGACTATCCAGTTCGGGAACACTGAAGCTTTCTTT.

The chain couples TRBV9 to TRBJ2-2; 9 positions agree with TRBD2. Looked up from germline, CDR1 is SGDLS and CDR2 is YYNGEE. The junction had 10 bases not matched to a gene; V was cut back by 4 bases and J by 6 bases. This CDR3 has 16 amino acids. The CDR3 DNA follows: TGTGCCAGCAGCCCCCTCGGGACTAGCATTGCCGGGGAGCTGTTTTTT. Translating gives CASSPLGTSIAGELFF.

At least ten counts were recorded for this clonotype. The V and J genes are TRBV12-3 or TRBV12-4 and TRBJ2-3; D is possibly TRBD1 (6 bases). Trimming pared 8 bases from V and 1 base from J, leaving 13 bases between. The CDR3 covers 14 residues. CDR3 DNA: TGTGCCAGCGTACACAGGGACCGCACAGATACGCAGTATTTT. Translating it yields CASVHRDRTDTQYF.

The chain combines TRBV11-1 with TRBJ2-7; D ambiguous. This CDR3 is 13 amino acids long. Germline V gene sequence: CDR1 SGHAT, CDR2 FQDESV (reference sequence). Trimming left V 5 bases short and J 2 bases short, with 10 bases between. CDR3 residues: CASSPTPAYEQYF. Written as DNA, the CDR3 is TGTGCCAGCAGCCCGACCCCCGCCTACGAGCAGTACTTC. Drawing the rest from reference TRBV11-1 and TRBJ2-7, the complete variable domain is EAEVAQSPRYKITEKSQAVAFWCDPISGHATLYWYRQILGQGPELLVQFQDESVVDDSQLPKDRFSAERLKGVDSTLKIQPAELGDSAMYLCASSPTPAYEQYFGPGTRLTVT.

V and J are TRBV6-9 and TRBJ2-7; 7 bases fit TRBD2. The CDR3 is 15 residues long. Germline CDR1 is MNHGY and CDR2 is SVAAGI. V shed 1 base, J shed 6 bases, and the junction held 9 bases outside the gene matches. Here the CDR3 reads CASSYLPETSSEQYF. The CDR3 DNA follows: TGTGCCAGCAGTTATTTGCCAGAGACTAGCTCCGAGCAGTACTTC.

This clonotype was seen repeatedly, ten times or more. V usage is TRBV13 and J usage is TRBJ1-2, with a weak D call TRBD1 (5 bases). The length of the CDR3 is 15 residues. Per the germline V gene, CDR1 is PRHDT and CDR2 is FYEKMQ (reference sequence). Trimming shortened V by 5 bases and J by 0 bases, and 13 bases separated the two germline ends. CDR3 nucleotides: TGTGCCAGCAGCGGGGGGAGGGGAGCTAACTATGGCTACACCTTC. Translated: CASSGGRGANYGYTF.

This clonotype showed up many times. The chain couples TRBV6-1 to TRBJ1-1; 8 bases match TRBD1. V lost 1 base and J lost 5; bases outside the gene matches: 6. CDR3 size: 15 residues. CDR1 is MNHNS, CDR2 SASEGT, per germline. In nucleotides, the CDR3 is TGTGCCAGCAGTGAAGAGCCAGGGGGCAGGACTGAAGCTTTCTTT. This sequence encodes CASSEEPGGRTEAFF.

A few counts support this clonotype. The chain joins TRBV6-2 or TRBV6-3 to TRBJ2-5, with a tentative D call TRBD1 (6 bases). With 6 bases removed from V and 5 bases from J, the gap between germline ends came to 22 bases. CDR1 MNHEY and CDR2 SVGEGT come from the germline V gene. This CDR3 comprises 16 residues. The CDR3, as DNA: TGTGCCAGCAGCCCGGTAGGGACACATATGGGGGAGACCCAGTACTTC. Translation gives CASSPVGTHMGETQYF.